These 12 T cell receptor beta chains originate from one sample sequenced in a study of blood T cell repertoires in COVID-19 (TCRdb year 2020). The library relied on the immunoSEQ multiplex PCR assay. In TCRdb, the immuneACCESS table is reduced to in-frame sequences with V and J assigned. These tables do not hold every clone; where another copy was compared, an unresolved V gene accounts for under half, and the others remain unexplained. For this sample the table gives approximately 310,000 clones, of which 85% were detected only once. Together, the top ten hold 1.5% to 2% of the sample. Sequenced input: PBMCs or T cells enriched from blood (not recorded which). The receptors stem from a woman aged 25 to 39 who had been exposed to COVID-19.

The chain couples TRBV6-6 to TRBJ2-7; D is perhaps TRBD2 (6 bases). Looked up from germline, CDR1 is MNHNY and CDR2 is SVGAGI (reference sequence). This CDR3 contains 13 residues. The V gene lost 7 bases and the J gene lost 3 bases, with 13 bases spanning the gap. CDR3 sequence: CASIGGPSYEQYF. DNA of the CDR3: TGTGCCAGCATTGGAGGGCCCAGCTACGAGCAGTACTTC.

V gene TRBV13 combines with J gene TRBJ2-1; 13 nucleotides align to TRBD2. The CDR3 totals 16 residues. The junction had 7 bases not matched to a gene; V was cut back by 5 bases and J by 6 bases. The germline V gene has CDR1 PRHDT and CDR2 FYEKMQ (reference sequence). CDR3 sequence reads: CASSAIGLAGANEQFF. CDR3 in DNA: TGTGCCAGCAGCGCAATAGGACTAGCGGGGGCCAATGAGCAGTTCTTC.

The chain has TRBV7-2 and TRBJ1-6; D remains ambiguous. The length of the CDR3 is 13 residues. The V end was cut by 1 base, the J end by 7 bases, with 5 bases between. Germline CDR1 SGHTA, CDR2 FQGNSA. The CDR3 spells CASSLGRNSPLHF. In DNA, the CDR3 is TGTGCCAGCAGCTTAGGGAGGAATTCACCCCTCCACTTT.

The chain employs TRBV28 and TRBJ1-2; tentative D call: TRBD1 (6 bases). This CDR3 region has 13 residues. Germline V CDR1 and CDR2: MDHEN, SYDVKM. V lost 7 bases and J 4 bases, leaving 13 bases between the germline ends. The CDR3 sequence: CASTRGALYGYTF. The CDR3 DNA sequence: TGTGCCAGCACCAGGGGAGCCCTCTATGGCTACACCTTC.

This chain uses TRBV5-1 with TRBJ1-3; 8 bases are shared with TRBD1. With V trimmed by 3 bases and J by 0 bases, 8 bases remained unmatched. CDR1 is SGHRS and CDR2 is YFSETQ in the germline V gene. This CDR3 spans 17 amino acids. DNA for the CDR3: TGCGCCAGCAGCTCCCGGGGGCAGGGGGCCTCTGGAAACACCATATATTTT. As protein: CASSSRGQGASGNTIYF.

This chain connects TRBV14 to TRBJ1-1; a weak D match, TRBD1 (6 bases). Trimming cost V 4 bases and J 0 bases, with 21 bases left between them. The CDR3 length is 18 residues. In germline, CDR1 is SGHDN, CDR2 FVKESK. The CDR3 is CASSPARQAPYLNTEAFF. The CDR3 DNA reads as TGTGCCAGCAGCCCGGCAAGACAGGCACCTTACCTGAACACTGAAGCTTTCTTT.

The count of this clone is one. The V gene is TRBV5-5, the J gene TRBJ2-1; 10 bases are shared with TRBD2. Germline V gene lookup returns CDR1 SGHKS and CDR2 YYEKEE (reference sequence). Unmatched junction bases numbered 5, after V lost 0 bases and J lost 8 bases. The CDR3 runs 15 residues. DNA of the CDR3: TGTGCCAGCAGCTTGGAACTAGCGGGAAGGGATGAGCAGTTCTTC. Translated: CASSLELAGRDEQFF.

The chain recombines TRBV30 with TRBJ1-1, with a weak D call TRBD1 (5 bases). The germline V and J ends were trimmed by 3 bases and 0 bases, with 11 bases remaining between them. The germline gives CDR1 GTSNPN, CDR2 SVGIG (reference sequence). The CDR3 contains 14 residues. The CDR3 is CAWSRVRVNTEAFF. In DNA, the CDR3 is TGTGCCTGGAGCAGGGTCAGGGTGAACACTGAAGCTTTCTTT.

The rearrangement links TRBV27 to TRBJ1-2, with D tentatively TRBD1 (6 bases). The CDR3 is 13 residues long. Germline V gene lookup returns CDR1 MNHEY and CDR2 SMNVEV (reference sequence). V lost 2 bases and J lost 8, with 12 bases in between. CDR3 sequence reads: CASSLTRGGGYTF. CDR3 DNA: TGTGCCAGCAGTTTAACTCGCGGGGGCGGCTACACCTTC.

By sample fraction, this clone is medium-sized. The gene calls are TRBV11-2 and TRBJ1-5; 7 nucleotides line up with TRBD1. The CDR3 consists of 14 residues. Trimming took 5 bases from V and 1 from J; bases not matched to a gene: 2. Germline assignment: CDR1 SGHAT and CDR2 FQNNGV. The CDR3 loop is CASSTGQSNQPQHF. The CDR3 DNA reads TGTGCCAGCAGCACGGGACAGAGCAATCAGCCCCAGCATTTT.

The chain uses TRBV14 and TRBJ2-5, with D uncertain. The CDR3 spans 15 residues. V was cut by 2 bases and J by 9 bases, with 19 bases left in between. Germline assignment: CDR1 SGHDN and CDR2 FVKESK. CDR3 bases: TGTGCCAGCAGCCAAAGAGGATTTTCCGGTGGAGCCCAGTACTTC. Protein product: CASSQRGFSGGAQYF.

This chain joins TRBV19 and TRBJ2-1, with 14 bases that match TRBD2. V lost 6 bases, J lost 3 bases, and 7 bases stayed unmatched. The CDR3 totals 17 residues. Germline values: CDR1 LNHDA, CDR2 SQIVND (reference sequence). The CDR3 protein is CASRPGLAGGIYNEQFF. DNA for the CDR3: TGTGCCAGTAGACCCGGACTAGCGGGAGGTATCTACAATGAGCAGTTCTTC.